These 25 T cell receptor beta chains share one sample of origin, sequenced in a study of blood T cell repertoires in COVID-19. Sequencing used immunoSEQ multiplex PCR; TCRdb keeps in-frame clones, though not all of them. The data hold about 260,000 clones, with 88% observed a single time. The specimen sequenced was peripheral blood. The receptors come from a young woman with COVID-19, enrolled during active disease.

The J gene is TRBJ1-5, the V gene TRBV12-3 or TRBV12-4; 9 bases agree with TRBD1. After removal of 6 bases from V and 6 bases from J, the junction contained 3 bases not matched to a gene. The CDR3 has 13 residues. The DNA of the CDR3 is TGTGCCAGCAGGCGGACAGGGGTTCAGCCCCAGCATTTT. It codes for CASRRTGVQPQHF.

The gene calls are TRBV4-3 and TRBJ2-7; 7 bases map to TRBD2. Germline-derived CDR1 and CDR2 are LGHNA and YSLEER. This CDR3 contains 15 residues. V trimming: 0 bases; J trimming: 11 bases; junction bases outside the gene matches: 13. The CDR3 sequence is CASSQDSGRKTEKYF. The CDR3 DNA sequence: TGCGCCAGCAGCCAAGATAGCGGGCGAAAGACTGAGAAGTACTTC.

The chain has TRBV9 and TRBJ2-3; 8 bases are shared with TRBD2. Germline values: CDR1 SGDLS, CDR2 YYNGEE. This CDR3 spans 16 amino acids. The ends lost 8 bases at V and 6 bases at J; junction bases unmatched: 17. The CDR3 DNA sequence: TGTGCCAGTTCCCCGGACGCCGGGAGGGCCTCGGATACGCAGTATTTT. Its protein is CASSPDAGRASDTQYF.

The V gene is TRBV5-1, the J gene TRBJ2-5; 13 bases line up with TRBD2. Per the germline V gene, CDR1 is SGHRS and CDR2 is YFSETQ. Germline trimming cut 8 bases from V and 6 bases from J; bases unmatched to any gene: 13. CDR3 size: 16 residues. CDR3 sequence reads: CASLAVPTSGRKTQYF. Here the CDR3 DNA reads TGCGCCAGTTTGGCAGTCCCGACTAGCGGGAGGAAGACCCAGTACTTC.

The V and J genes are TRBV10-1 and TRBJ2-3, with D tentatively TRBD2 (6 bases). V was shortened by 3 bases and J by 1 base, with 8 bases between the two germline ends. CDR1 and CDR2 (germline): WNHNN, SYGVQD (reference sequence). This CDR3 has 14 amino acids. The CDR3 nucleotides are TGCGCCAGCAGTGACCCTAGCGGCACAGATACGCAGTATTTT. Translation: CASSDPSGTDTQYF.

V is TRBV6-5 and J is TRBJ2-3; 7 nucleotides line up with TRBD2. CDR1 and CDR2 (germline): MNHEY, SVGAGI. The CDR3 contains 12 residues. Trimming at V came to 6 bases and at J to 7 bases, leaving 4 bases not matched to a gene. For the CDR3, the DNA is TGTGCCAGCAGCTCCGGGACTAATACGCAGTATTTT. Translation gives CASSSGTNTQYF.

The J gene is TRBJ2-7, the V gene TRBV7-9; weak D call: TRBD2 (5 bases). The CDR3 runs to 12 residues. Germline V gives CDR1 SEHNR, CDR2 FQNEAQ (reference sequence). CDR3 loop: CAASSDSLEQYF. For the CDR3, the DNA is TGTGCGGCCAGCTCGGACTCTCTCGAGCAGTACTTC.

This clone has a single count. The chain joins TRBV6-6 to TRBJ2-7, with D unclear. This CDR3 comprises 15 residues. The germline gives CDR1 MNHNY, CDR2 SVGAGI (reference sequence). The germline V and J ends were trimmed by 8 bases and 2 bases, with 19 bases remaining between them. CDR3 amino acids: CASRNLGPVAYEQYF. CDR3 nucleotides: TGTGCCAGCCGAAACCTCGGTCCCGTAGCCTACGAGCAGTACTTC.

The chain carries TRBV5-6 and TRBJ2-3; TRBD2 aligns across 8 bases. There are 16 residues in the CDR3. J lost 6 bases, V lost 3 bases, and 12 bases had no gene match. Germline V CDR1 and CDR2: SGHDT, YYEEEE. The CDR3 DNA reads TGTGCCAGCAGCTACGGACTAGCCGGAGCGGGCGATACGCAGTATTTT. This sequence encodes CASSYGLAGAGDTQYF.

The gene calls are TRBV6-2 or TRBV6-3 and TRBJ2-2, with D perhaps TRBD2 (6 bases). The V end lost 2 bases, the J end lost 8 bases, and 12 bases lay between the germline ends. CDR1 is MNHEY and CDR2 is SVGEGT in the germline V gene. The CDR3 loop spans 14 amino acids. In nucleotides, the CDR3 is TGTGCCAGCAGTTACGTAGCGGAAAAGGGGGAGCTGTTTTTT. It encodes CASSYVAEKGELFF.

This rearrangement joins TRBV19 to TRBJ1-5; D may be TRBD1 (5 bases). The CDR3 is 15 residues long. Trimming took 3 bases from V and 0 from J, leaving 9 bases between them. The germline gives CDR1 LNHDA, CDR2 SQIVND (reference sequence). CDR3 nucleotides: TGTGCCAGTAGTATTGTGGACAATAGCAATCAGCCCCAGCATTTT. Its protein product is CASSIVDNSNQPQHF.

This chain uses TRBV5-6 with TRBJ2-7; TRBD1 matches at 7 bases. V shed 4 bases and J 3 bases; nucleotides not matched to a gene: 13. The CDR3 length is 16 residues. Germline assignment: CDR1 SGHDT and CDR2 YYEEEE. CDR3 DNA: TGTGCCAGCAGCCCCACTCCTACGACAGGGCTCTACGAGCAGTACTTC. It yields the protein CASSPTPTTGLYEQYF.

A word on this clone: Other nucleotide sequences from this sample produce the same CDR3. The CDR3 DNA reads TGTGCCAGCAGTTTAGACAGGGGTGGCAATCAGCCCCAGCATTTT. Encoded protein: CASSLDRGGNQPQHF. The chain has TRBV27 and TRBJ1-5, with 8 bases lining up with TRBD1. The CDR3 loop spans 15 amino acids. Germline assignment: CDR1 MNHEY and CDR2 SMNVEV (reference sequence). V trimming: 2 bases; J trimming: 2 bases; junction bases outside the gene matches: 2.

This clone showed up just once. CDR3 nucleotides: TGTGCCAGCAGTGAACAGGCGGGCTACGAGCAGTACTTC. This translates into CASSEQAGYEQYF. The chain has TRBV2 and TRBJ2-7, with D maybe TRBD2 (5 bases). There are 13 residues in the CDR3. Trimming removed 2 bases from V and 3 bases from J, with 8 bases in between. The germline V gene encodes CDR1 SNHLY and CDR2 FYNNEI.

V gene TRBV28 combines with J gene TRBJ1-5, with TRBD1 as a possible D gene (5 bases). The germline V gene encodes CDR1 MDHEN and CDR2 SYDVKM. The length of the CDR3 is 14 residues. The ends were cut back, 7 bases at V and 7 bases at J, with 17 bases in the middle. CDR3 sequence: CASTLTVRGQPQHF. In DNA, the CDR3 is TGTGCCAGCACCCTGACAGTCAGAGGACAGCCCCAGCATTTT.

V and J are TRBV12-3 or TRBV12-4 and TRBJ2-5; TRBD2 is a possible D gene (6 bases). The ends were cut back, 10 bases at V and 1 base at J, with 10 bases in the middle. The CDR3 loop spans 12 amino acids. DNA for the CDR3: TGTGCCACCGGAGGGGCCCAAGAGACCCAGTACTTC. Protein: CATGGAQETQYF.

The chain couples TRBV24-1 to TRBJ1-5; TRBD1 matches at 9 bases. This CDR3 is built from 15 residues. Germline V lookup: CDR1 KGHDR, CDR2 SFDVKD. J lost 11 bases, V lost 2 bases, and 9 bases had no gene match. The DNA for the CDR3 is TGTGCCACCAGTGATTCTACGGGACAGGGTTCAGCCCAGCATTTT. Protein: CATSDSTGQGSAQHF.

In its sample, this clone was seen once. The V gene is TRBV29-1, the J gene TRBJ2-1; TRBD2 aligns across 7 bases. The CDR3 length is 15 residues. From germline, CDR1 is SQVTM and CDR2 ANQGSEA. After removal of 7 bases from V and 5 bases from J, the junction contained 14 bases not matched to a gene. CDR3 bases: TGCAGCGGCGGGCGGGAGAGTTGGGTAGACAATGAGCAGTTCTTC. Amino acids: CSGGRESWVDNEQFF.

The rearrangement uses TRBV3-1 (or the pseudogene TRBV3-2) and TRBJ1-1; TRBD1 aligns across 7 bases. The CDR3 is 13 amino acids. The V and J ends lost 7 bases and 6 bases, in that order; junction bases with no gene match: 8. Per the germline V gene, CDR1 is LGHDT and CDR2 is YNNKEL (reference sequence). The CDR3 loop reads CASIGQEGAEAFF. The CDR3 DNA is TGTGCCAGCATCGGACAGGAGGGAGCTGAAGCTTTCTTT.

The V gene is TRBV3-1 (or the pseudogene TRBV3-2), the J gene TRBJ1-2; possibly TRBD1 for D (5 bases). CDR1 is LGHDT, CDR2 YNNKEL, per germline (reference sequence). The CDR3 has 14 residues. Trimming took 4 bases from V and 8 from J, leaving 17 bases between them. This CDR3 reads CASSRKARAGGYTF. The CDR3 DNA reads TGTGCCAGCAGCCGTAAAGCCAGGGCTGGGGGCTACACCTTC.

J is TRBJ2-2 and V is TRBV2; no definite D call. Deletions cut 7 bases from V and 2 bases from J, with 8 bases between. In germline, CDR1 is SNHLY, CDR2 FYNNEI. This CDR3 has 13 residues. The CDR3 DNA is TGTGCCAGCAACACGTTCAACACCGGGGAGCTGTTTTTT. Residues: CASNTFNTGELFF.

The chain combines TRBV10-2 with TRBJ1-4; weak D call: TRBD1 (5 bases). Germline V gives CDR1 WSHSY, CDR2 SAAADI. The CDR3 covers 16 residues. Trimming stripped 7 bases from V and 4 bases from J, with 19 bases between. The CDR3 sequence is CASTQSAGRVNEKLFF. DNA for the CDR3: TGCGCCAGCACCCAATCGGCGGGGCGGGTTAATGAAAAACTGTTTTTT.

V and J are TRBV15 and TRBJ1-3; TRBD1 might be the D (5 bases). CDR1 is LNHNV, CDR2 YYDKDF, per germline (reference sequence). V was trimmed by 3 bases and J by 2 bases, leaving 11 bases between them. This CDR3 contains 15 residues. The CDR3 spells CATSSAPRAGNTIYF. The DNA of the CDR3 is TGTGCCACCAGCAGTGCCCCCAGGGCTGGAAACACCATATATTTT.

In this sample, this clone turned up a few times. The V call is TRBV28, the J call TRBJ1-3; D is uncertain. With 6 bases removed from V and 2 bases from J, the gap between germline ends came to 11 bases. Germline V gene lookup returns CDR1 MDHEN and CDR2 SYDVKM. This CDR3 spans 14 amino acids. This CDR3 reads CASRLPPPGNTIYF. The CDR3, as DNA: TGTGCCAGCAGGCTACCCCCCCCTGGAAACACCATATATTTT. Based on the CDR3 plus reference TRBV28 and TRBJ1-3, the full variable domain is DVKVTQSSRYLVKRTGEKVFLECVQDMDHENMFWYRQDPGLGLRLIYFSYDVKMKEKGDIPEGYSVSREKKERFSLILESASTNQTSMYLCASRLPPPGNTIYFGEGSWLTVV.

For the CDR3, the DNA is TGTGCCAGCAGCTTATTAGGGGCGAAGGGCGAGCAGTACTTC. Translation gives CASSLLGAKGEQYF. The rearrangement links TRBV11-1 to TRBJ2-7; weak D call: TRBD1 (5 bases). From germline, CDR1 is SGHAT and CDR2 FQDESV (reference sequence). V was pared by 2 bases and J by 6 bases, with 14 bases between. There are 14 residues in the CDR3.